This TCR beta chain was found in a study of patients and donors after allogeneic stem cell transplantation. This clonotype occurred many times. TCRdb used MiXCR to reprocess the RT-PCR reads, holding one entry per CDR3 protein. The sample comprises hundreds of thousands of distinct CDR3 sequences, 16% of which are singletons, and 6.5% to 7.5% rests with the top ten. The sequencing sample was made of blood, either unsorted or a sorted T cell fraction (not recorded which). This clonotype was sampled from a human donor who was either an allogeneic HSCT recipient or a stem cell or donor lymphocyte infusion donor (not recorded which). It is not recorded whose cells these are; they may come from a transplant donor.

Written as DNA, the CDR3 is TGTGCCAGCAGCTCTCTCCAGGGGCCTAGCAATCAGCCCCAGCATTTT. Amino acid sequence: CASSSLQGPSNQPQHF. The J gene is TRBJ1-5, the V gene TRBV7-9; possibly TRBD1 for D (6 bases). CDR1 and CDR2 (germline): SEHNR, FQNEAQ (reference sequence). This CDR3 contains 16 residues. The V gene lost 4 bases and the J gene lost 0 bases, with 13 bases spanning the gap. The variable domain in full, with the rest retrieved from reference TRBV7-9 and TRBJ1-5, is DTGVSQNPRHKITKRGQNVTFRCDPISEHNRLYWYRQTLGQGPEFLTYFQNEAQLEKSRLLSDRFSAERPKGSFSTLEIQRTEQGDSAMYLCASSSLQGPSNQPQHFGDGTRLSIL.